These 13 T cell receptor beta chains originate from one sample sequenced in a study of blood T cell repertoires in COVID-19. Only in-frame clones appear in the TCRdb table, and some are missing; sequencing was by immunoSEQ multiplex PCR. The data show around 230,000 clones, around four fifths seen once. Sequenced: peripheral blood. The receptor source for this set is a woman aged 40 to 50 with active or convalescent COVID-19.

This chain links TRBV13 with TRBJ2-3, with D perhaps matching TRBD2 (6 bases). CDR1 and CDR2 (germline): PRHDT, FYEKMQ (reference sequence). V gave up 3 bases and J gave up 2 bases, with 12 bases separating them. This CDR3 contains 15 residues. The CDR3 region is CASSFEAGNTDTQYF. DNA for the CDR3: TGTGCCAGCAGCTTCGAGGCGGGAAACACAGATACGCAGTATTTT.

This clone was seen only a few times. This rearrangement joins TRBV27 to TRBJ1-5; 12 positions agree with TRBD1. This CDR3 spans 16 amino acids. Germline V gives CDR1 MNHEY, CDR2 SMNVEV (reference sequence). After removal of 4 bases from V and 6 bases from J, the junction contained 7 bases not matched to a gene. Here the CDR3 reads CASSSLGQGAAQPQHF. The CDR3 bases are TGTGCCAGCAGTTCTCTGGGACAGGGGGCTGCTCAGCCCCAGCATTTT.

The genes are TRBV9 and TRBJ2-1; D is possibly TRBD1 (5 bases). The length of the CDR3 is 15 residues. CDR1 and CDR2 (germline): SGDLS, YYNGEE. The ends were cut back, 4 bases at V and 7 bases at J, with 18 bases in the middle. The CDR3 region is CASSHLDSTINEQFF. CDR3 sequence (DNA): TGTGCCAGCAGCCACCTCGACAGTACTATTAATGAGCAGTTCTTC.

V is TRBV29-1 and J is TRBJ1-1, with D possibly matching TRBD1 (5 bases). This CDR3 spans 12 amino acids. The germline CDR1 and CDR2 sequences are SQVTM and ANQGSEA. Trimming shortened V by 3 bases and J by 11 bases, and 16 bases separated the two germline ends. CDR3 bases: TGCAGCGTTGAGGCAGGGTCTCCAGTGGCTTTCTTT. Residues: CSVEAGSPVAFF.

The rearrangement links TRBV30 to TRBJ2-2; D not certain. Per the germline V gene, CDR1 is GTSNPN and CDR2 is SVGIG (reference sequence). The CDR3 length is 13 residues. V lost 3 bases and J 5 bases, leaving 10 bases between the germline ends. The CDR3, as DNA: TGTGCCTGGAGGGTCCCCGGGACCGGGGAGCTGTTTTTT. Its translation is CAWRVPGTGELFF.

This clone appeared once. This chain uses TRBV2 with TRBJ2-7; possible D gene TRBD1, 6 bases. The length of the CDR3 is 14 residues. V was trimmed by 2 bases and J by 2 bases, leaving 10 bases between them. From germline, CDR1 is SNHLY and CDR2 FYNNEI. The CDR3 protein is CASSEPRGAYEQYF. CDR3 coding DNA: TGTGCCAGCAGTGAACCCAGGGGAGCCTACGAGCAGTACTTC.

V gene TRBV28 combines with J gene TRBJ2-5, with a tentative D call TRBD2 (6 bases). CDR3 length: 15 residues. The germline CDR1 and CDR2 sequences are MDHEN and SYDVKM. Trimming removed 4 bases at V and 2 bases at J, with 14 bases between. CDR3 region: CASSSSRTKQETQYF. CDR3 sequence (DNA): TGTGCCAGCAGTTCGTCACGGACTAAACAAGAGACCCAGTACTTC.

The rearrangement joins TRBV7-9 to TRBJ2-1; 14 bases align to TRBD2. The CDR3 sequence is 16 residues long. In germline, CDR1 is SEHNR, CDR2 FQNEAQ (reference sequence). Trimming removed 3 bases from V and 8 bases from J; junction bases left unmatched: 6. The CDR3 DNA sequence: TGTGCCAGCAGCTTTATGACTAGCGGGGGGGCCCATGAGCAGTTCTTC. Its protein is CASSFMTSGGAHEQFF.

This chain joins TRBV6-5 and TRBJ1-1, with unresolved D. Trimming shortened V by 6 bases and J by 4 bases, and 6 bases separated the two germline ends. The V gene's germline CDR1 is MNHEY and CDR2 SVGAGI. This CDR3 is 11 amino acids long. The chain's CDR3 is CASRAVTEAFF. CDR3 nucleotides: TGTGCCAGCAGGGCCGTCACTGAAGCTTTCTTT.

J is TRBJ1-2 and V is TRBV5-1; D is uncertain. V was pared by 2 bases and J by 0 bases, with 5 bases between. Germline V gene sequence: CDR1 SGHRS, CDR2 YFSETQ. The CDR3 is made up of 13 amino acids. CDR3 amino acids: CASSFSSNYGYTF. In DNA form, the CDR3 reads TGCGCCAGCAGCTTCAGTTCTAACTATGGCTACACCTTC.

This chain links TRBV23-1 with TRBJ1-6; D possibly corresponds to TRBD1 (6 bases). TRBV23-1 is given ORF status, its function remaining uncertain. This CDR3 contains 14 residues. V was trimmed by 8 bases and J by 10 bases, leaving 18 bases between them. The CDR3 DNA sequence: TGCGCCAGCTTTACAGGGAAGGTTGAGTCACCCCTCCACTTT. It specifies CASFTGKVESPLHF.

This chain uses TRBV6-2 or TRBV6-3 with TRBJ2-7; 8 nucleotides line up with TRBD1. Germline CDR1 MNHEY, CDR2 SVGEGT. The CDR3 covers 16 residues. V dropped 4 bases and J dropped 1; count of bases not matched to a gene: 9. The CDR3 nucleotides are TGTGCCAGCAGTTCCCCGACCGGGACAGGATCCTACGAGCAGTACTTC. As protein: CASSSPTGTGSYEQYF.

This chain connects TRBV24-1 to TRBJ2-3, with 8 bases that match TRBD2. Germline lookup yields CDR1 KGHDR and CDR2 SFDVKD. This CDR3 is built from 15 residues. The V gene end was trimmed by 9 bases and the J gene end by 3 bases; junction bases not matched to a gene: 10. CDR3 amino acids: CATRGVGGATDTQYF. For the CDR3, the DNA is TGTGCCACCCGAGGGGTCGGGGGGGCAACAGATACGCAGTATTTT.